A single sample is the source of the 25 T cell receptor beta chains below, sequenced in a study of cytomegalovirus exposure and HLA in healthy donors. PCR primers comprised 60 Vbeta and 13 Jbeta primers. Profiled with immunoSEQ multiplex PCR; TCRdb holds only in-frame clones, not every one. Seen here are hundreds of thousands of clones, 65% to 85% observed once, and the top ten hold about 3.1%. Sequencing was carried out using PBMCs. The origin of the receptors is a man aged 25-45 years in good health and CMV-seronegative.

The chain links TRBV28 to TRBJ2-5; D perhaps matches TRBD2 (6 bases). The CDR3 has 14 residues. Germline CDR1 and CDR2: MDHEN and SYDVKM. The V gene lost 6 bases and the J gene lost 5 bases, with 16 bases spanning the gap. As DNA, the CDR3 is TGTGCCAGCAGCCAGAGGAGGGAAAGGGAGACCCAGTACTTC. Translated: CASSQRRERETQYF.

This clone has more than one count but fewer than ten. The V gene is TRBV30, the J gene TRBJ2-5; TRBD2 aligns across 16 bases. V shed 3 bases and J 2 bases; nucleotides not matched to a gene: 6. Germline loops: CDR1 GTSNPN, CDR2 SVGIG (reference sequence). This CDR3 is built from 17 residues. CDR3 residues: CAWRGTSGGEEQETQYF. CDR3 in DNA: TGTGCCTGGAGGGGGACTAGCGGGGGGGAAGAACAAGAGACCCAGTACTTC. Full variable domain (rest looked up from reference TRBV30 and TRBJ2-5): SQTIHQWPATLVQPVGSPLSLECTVEGTSNPNLYWYRQAAGRGLQLLFYSVGIGQISSEVPQNLSASRPQDRQFILSSKKLLLSDSGFYLCAWRGTSGGEEQETQYFGPGTRLLVL.

This clone was seen only once. The chain couples TRBV4-1 to TRBJ1-2; weak D call: TRBD1 (5 bases). The length of the CDR3 is 16 residues. Germline-derived CDR1 and CDR2 are MGHRA and YSYEKL. V was cut by 1 base and J by 5 bases, with 17 bases left in between. CDR3 in amino acids: CASSQGDGGSRYGYTF. DNA of the CDR3: TGCGCCAGCAGCCAAGGGGACGGGGGGTCGCGGTATGGCTACACCTTC.

The table lists this clone with a few counts. V usage is TRBV7-9 and J usage is TRBJ2-7; TRBD1 matches 9 bases. The trim removed 1 base at V and 7 bases at J, leaving 8 bases unmatched. The germline V gene has CDR1 SEHNR and CDR2 FQNEAQ (reference sequence). This CDR3 has 15 amino acids. The CDR3 nucleotides read TGTGCCAGCAGCTTAGGGACAGGGGTTTCCGGGGAGCAGTACTTC. This translates into CASSLGTGVSGEQYF.

This clone was detected only a few times. The chain uses TRBV7-9 and TRBJ1-1, with D hard to call. The V end lost 1 base, the J end lost 3 bases, and 9 bases lay between the germline ends. Germline-derived CDR1 and CDR2 are SEHNR and FQNEAQ (reference sequence). The CDR3 has 14 amino acids. The CDR3 DNA sequence: TGTGCCAGCAGCTTAGGGTCTCAGTACACTGAAGCTTTCTTT. This codes for CASSLGSQYTEAFF.

The chain uses TRBV4-2 and TRBJ2-3; TRBD2 agrees at 8 bases. The CDR3 contains 16 residues. Germline CDR1 and CDR2: LGHNA and YNFKEQ. V shed 4 bases and J 0 bases; nucleotides not matched to a gene: 6. The DNA of the CDR3 is TGTGCCAGCAGCCGACCGGGGGGGACCAGCACAGATACGCAGTATTTT. Translating it yields CASSRPGGTSTDTQYF.

This clone was counted once. The chain joins TRBV6-1 to TRBJ2-2; perhaps TRBD1 as D (7 bases). The CDR3 is 15 residues long. V lost 7 bases to trimming and J lost 5 bases, with 17 bases between them. Germline V gives CDR1 MNHNS, CDR2 SASEGT. CDR3 in DNA: TGTGCCAGCACCAAGGAGGGGGCAGGTACCGGGGAGCTGTTTTTT. This gives the protein CASTKEGAGTGELFF.

The chain uses TRBV28 and TRBJ1-5; TRBD1 might be the D (5 bases). Germline loops: CDR1 MDHEN, CDR2 SYDVKM. Trimming cost V 6 bases and J 1 base, with 16 bases left between them. This CDR3 comprises 16 residues. The CDR3 loop is CASRSAREGSNQPQHF. The CDR3 DNA is TGTGCCAGCAGATCAGCCAGGGAAGGGAGCAATCAGCCCCAGCATTTT.

CDR3 region: CASSRLAGFSYEQYF. The CDR3 DNA is TGTGCCAGCAGCCGTCTAGCGGGGTTCTCCTACGAGCAGTACTTC. The chain joins TRBV27 to TRBJ2-7, with 9 bases fitting TRBD2. Trimming cost V 6 bases and J 0 bases; bases outside gene matches: 6. From germline, CDR1 is MNHEY and CDR2 SMNVEV (reference sequence). The CDR3 length is 15 residues.

Notes on this clone: In the same sample, other DNA sequences code for this CDR3. The genes are TRBV18 and TRBJ2-5, with 8 bases aligning to TRBD2. This CDR3 contains 13 residues. J gave up 5 bases and V 6 bases, and 5 bases lay outside the gene matches. From germline, CDR1 is KGHSH and CDR2 LQKENI. CDR3 sequence reads: CASSPGLGETQYF. The CDR3 DNA sequence: TGTGCCAGCTCCCCGGGACTAGGGGAGACCCAGTACTTC. The full variable domain, rest sourced from reference TRBV18 and TRBJ2-5, is NAGVMQNPRHLVRRRGQEARLRCSPMKGHSHVYWYRQLPEEGLKFMVYLQKENIIDESGMPKERFSAEFPKEGPSILRIQQVVRGDSAAYFCASSPGLGETQYFGPGTRLLVL.

This clone was found a few times. This sequence joins TRBV5-1 and TRBJ1-1, with D hard to call. V shed 5 bases and J shed 0 bases, with 5 bases lying between them. The CDR3 is 12 amino acids. CDR1 and CDR2 (germline): SGHRS, YFSETQ. The CDR3 sequence is CASRTLNTEAFF. CDR3 bases: TGCGCCAGCAGAACACTGAACACTGAAGCTTTCTTT.

J is TRBJ1-3 and V is TRBV4-3; no clear D. The CDR3 contains 16 residues. Germline CDR1 LGHNA, CDR2 YSLEER. Trimming took 0 bases from V and 4 from J, leaving 13 bases between them. The CDR3 is CASSQEARRNGNTIYF. The CDR3 DNA reads as TGCGCCAGCAGCCAAGAGGCCCGCAGGAACGGAAACACCATATATTTT.

The V and J genes are TRBV28 and TRBJ1-5, with D possibly TRBD1 on 5 matching bases. The germline V gene encodes CDR1 MDHEN and CDR2 SYDVKM. Between the trimmed V and J ends, which lost 5 bases and 4 bases, there was a span of 15 bases. The CDR3 runs to 15 residues. The CDR3 loop is CASSPTLGGNQPQHF. The CDR3 DNA reads as TGTGCCAGCAGTCCCACATTGGGGGGAAATCAGCCCCAGCATTTT.

V usage is TRBV9 and J usage is TRBJ1-6; weak D call: TRBD1 (5 bases). V was cut by 0 bases and J by 10 bases, with 20 bases left in between. The CDR3 is made up of 17 amino acids. Per germline, CDR1 SGDLS and CDR2 YYNGEE. The CDR3 sequence: CASSVESRGTLGSPLHF. As DNA, the CDR3 is TGTGCCAGCAGCGTAGAATCCCGGGGGACCCTAGGGTCACCCCTCCACTTT. The full variable domain, with the rest looked up from reference TRBV9 and TRBJ1-6, is DSGVTQTPKHLITATGQRVTLRCSPRSGDLSVYWYQQSLDQGLQFLIQYYNGEERAKGNILERFSAQQFPDLHSELNLSSLELGDSALYFCASSVESRGTLGSPLHFGNGTRLTVT.

This clone was detected only once. V and J are TRBV4-1 and TRBJ2-7, with 7 nucleotides matching TRBD2. The CDR3 is 16 residues long. Germline lookup yields CDR1 MGHRA and CDR2 YSYEKL. J lost 1 base, V lost 0 bases, and 6 bases had no gene match. This chain's CDR3 is CASSQDGGGRSYEQYF. The CDR3 DNA follows: TGCGCCAGCAGCCAAGATGGGGGGGGGAGGTCCTACGAGCAGTACTTC.

This chain joins TRBV29-1 and TRBJ2-5; 12 bases map to TRBD1. This CDR3 spans 14 amino acids. The ends lost 6 bases at V and 10 bases at J; junction bases unmatched: 12. Per germline, CDR1 SQVTM and CDR2 ANQGSEA. Here the CDR3 DNA reads TGCAGCGTCGCCGGGACAGGGGGCAAGATGGGCCAGTACTTC. Translated: CSVAGTGGKMGQYF.

The J gene is TRBJ1-2, the V gene TRBV6-6; the D is unclear. The ends were cut back, 0 bases at V and 4 bases at J, with 12 bases in the middle. Germline CDR1 reads MNHNY; CDR2 reads SVGAGI (reference sequence). This CDR3 has 15 amino acids. CDR3 DNA sequence: TGTGCCAGCAGTTACTCGAATGAACAGACCTATGGCTACACCTTC. Its translation: CASSYSNEQTYGYTF.

This clone occurred once. V usage is TRBV7-3 and J usage is TRBJ2-5; 8 positions match TRBD1. V gave up 1 base and J gave up 2 bases; unmatched junction bases: 6. The CDR3 loop spans 16 amino acids. CDR1 and CDR2 (germline): SGHTA, FQGTGA. CDR3 residues: CASSLRGQGPQETQYF. The CDR3 nucleotides read TGTGCCAGCAGCTTAAGAGGACAGGGACCACAAGAGACCCAGTACTTC.

The gene calls are TRBV6-5 and TRBJ2-1; D remains unclear. V was cut by 2 bases and J by 0 bases, with 11 bases left in between. Germline V gene lookup returns CDR1 MNHEY and CDR2 SVGAGI. The length of the CDR3 is 16 residues. Here the CDR3 DNA reads TGTGCCAGCAGTTACCTCCCTCTGAGCTCCTACAATGAGCAGTTCTTC. The encoded protein is CASSYLPLSSYNEQFF.

In regard to this clone: This same CDR3 is encoded by further DNA sequences in the sample. The V gene is TRBV5-1, the J gene TRBJ2-3, with 7 bases identical to TRBD1. Trimming cost V 4 bases and J 3 bases; bases outside gene matches: 2. The CDR3 is 13 residues long. Germline V lookup: CDR1 SGHRS, CDR2 YFSETQ. CDR3 residues: CASSLTGTDTQYF. The CDR3 nucleotides are TGCGCCAGCAGCCTGACAGGGACAGATACGCAGTATTTT. The variable domain in full, completed from reference TRBV5-1 and TRBJ2-3, reads KAGVTQTPRYLIKTRGQQVTLSCSPISGHRSVSWYQQTPGQGLQFLFEYFSETQRNKGNFPGRFSGRQFSNSRSEMNVSTLELGDSALYLCASSLTGTDTQYFGPGTRLTVL.

The rearrangement joins TRBV18 to TRBJ1-2, with 7 bases that match TRBD1. Germline assignment: CDR1 KGHSH and CDR2 LQKENI. This CDR3 region has 15 residues. Germline trimming cut 6 bases from V and 3 bases from J; bases unmatched to any gene: 10. The CDR3 DNA is TGTGCCAGCTCTCACCCTCAGGGGGAAGACTATGGCTACACCTTC. Translated: CASSHPQGEDYGYTF.

This clone has a handful of counts. This chain joins TRBV5-1 and TRBJ2-7, with D perhaps matching TRBD1 (7 bases). The germline gives CDR1 SGHRS, CDR2 YFSETQ. The CDR3 is made up of 14 amino acids. V lost 4 bases and J lost 2, with 13 bases in between. The CDR3 DNA is TGCGCCAGCAGCCCCCAGGGGGGTCCCTACGAGCAGTACTTC. Its protein is CASSPQGGPYEQYF.

V usage is TRBV19 and J usage is TRBJ2-3; 10 nucleotides match TRBD1. Per the germline V gene, CDR1 is LNHDA and CDR2 is SQIVND (reference sequence). J was trimmed by 4 bases and V by 5 bases; bases with no gene match: 12. The length of the CDR3 is 17 residues. CDR3 loop: CASSGYPGQGRSDTQYF. Here the CDR3 DNA reads TGTGCCAGTAGTGGCTACCCGGGACAGGGGAGGTCAGATACGCAGTATTTT.

This chain connects TRBV5-1 to TRBJ1-2; D is unclear. V was trimmed by 4 bases and J by 4 bases, leaving 5 bases between them. The germline V gene has CDR1 SGHRS and CDR2 YFSETQ. This CDR3 comprises 11 residues. This chain's CDR3 is CASSGGYGYTF. CDR3 sequence (DNA): TGCGCCAGCAGCGGCGGCTATGGCTACACCTTC. The full variable domain, in which reference TRBV5-1 and TRBJ1-2 provide the parts outside the CDR3, is KAGVTQTPRYLIKTRGQQVTLSCSPISGHRSVSWYQQTPGQGLQFLFEYFSETQRNKGNFPGRFSGRQFSNSRSEMNVSTLELGDSALYLCASSGGYGYTFGSGTRLTVV.

The V and J genes are TRBV28 and TRBJ1-1, with TRBD1 matching over 7 bases. Trimming cost V 7 bases and J 8 bases; bases outside gene matches: 10. The CDR3 covers 13 residues. CDR1 is MDHEN, CDR2 SYDVKM, per germline. The CDR3 DNA sequence: TGTGCCAGCATCCCGTTGAGGGGGCCGGAAGCTTTCTTT. This sequence encodes CASIPLRGPEAFF.